This passage covers 9 T cell receptor beta chains from one sample sequenced in a study of CD8 T cells in Susac syndrome. RNA was extracted with the RNeasy kit, and a quantity of about 0.45 to 1 ug was reverse transcribed using random hexamers. MiXCR, run by TCRdb on the immunoSEQ multiplex PCR reads, gives a single entry per CDR3 protein. Among 15,000 to 20,000 distinct CDR3 sequences, around 95% were seen once, and the ten largest hold more than 0.2%. Sequenced material: CD8+ T cells from PBMCs. The origin of the receptors is a human donor in good health.

This clonotype has only one observation. The chain recombines TRBV6-2 or TRBV6-3 with TRBJ2-2; 7 nucleotides line up with TRBD2. The CDR3 extends over 17 amino acids. Per the germline V gene, CDR1 is MNHEY and CDR2 is SVGEGT. Trimming at V came to 8 bases and at J to 4 bases, leaving 16 bases not matched to a gene. CDR3 sequence (DNA): TGTGCCAGCGTATCCCTTGATGCGGGAGAGAGCACCGGGGAGCTGTTTTTT. It is translated as CASVSLDAGESTGELFF.

The table lists this clonotype with a few counts. The genes are TRBV23-1 and TRBJ1-2; D is unclear. TRBV23-1 is treated as an ORF (open reading frame) with a function not yet certain. This CDR3 spans 12 amino acids. V lost 3 bases and J lost 4, with 6 bases in between. This CDR3 reads CASSHTAYGYTF. CDR3 DNA: TGCGCCAGCAGTCATACAGCCTATGGCTACACCTTC.

This sequence joins TRBV19 and TRBJ2-6, with D uncertain. This CDR3 has 15 residues. Germline CDR1 is LNHDA and CDR2 is SQIVND (reference sequence). V shed 5 bases and J shed 0 bases, with 8 bases lying between them. CDR3 in amino acids: CASSDPLSGANVLTF. The CDR3 DNA sequence: TGTGCCAGTAGTGACCCCCTCTCTGGGGCCAACGTCCTGACTTTC.

This chain uses TRBV2 with TRBJ1-4; D is uncertain. This CDR3 is 15 amino acids long. Germline CDR1 and CDR2: SNHLY and FYNNEI. Deletions cut 3 bases from V and 4 bases from J, with 12 bases between. CDR3 loop: CASSESSGFNEKLFF. The CDR3 DNA follows: TGTGCCAGCAGTGAGTCCTCAGGTTTTAATGAAAAACTGTTTTTT. Using reference TRBV2 and TRBJ1-4 for the parts outside the CDR3, the full variable domain is EPEVTQTPSHQVTQMGQEVILRCVPISNHLYFYWYRQILGQKVEFLVSFYNNEISEKSEIFDDQFSVERPDGSNFTLKIRSTKLEDSAMYFCASSESSGFNEKLFFGSGTQLSVL.

The V and J genes are TRBV29-1 and TRBJ2-1; no clear D. The V gene's germline CDR1 is SQVTM and CDR2 ANQGSEA. V was clipped by 1 base and J by 8 bases, with 9 bases between them. The CDR3 is 12 residues long. CDR3 loop: CSVEVGPYEQFF. The CDR3 DNA is TGCAGCGTTGAAGTAGGACCGTATGAGCAGTTCTTC.

The rearrangement links TRBV5-6 to TRBJ1-2, with D tentatively TRBD1 (5 bases). Trimming cost V 5 bases and J 4 bases, with 12 bases left between them. In germline, CDR1 is SGHDT, CDR2 YYEEEE. The CDR3 runs 13 residues. The CDR3 region is CASRKTGIYGYTF. The DNA for the CDR3 is TGTGCCAGCAGAAAAACAGGCATCTATGGCTACACCTTC.

The V and J genes are TRBV7-9 and TRBJ1-4; D gene uncertain. CDR1 is SEHNR, CDR2 FQNEAQ, per germline (reference sequence). The V end was cut by 2 bases, the J end by 2 bases, with 6 bases between. The CDR3 has 14 amino acids. The CDR3 DNA sequence: TGTGCCAGCAGCTTATTCGAGACTAATGAAAAACTGTTTTTT. Its translation is CASSLFETNEKLFF. Drawing the rest from reference TRBV7-9 and TRBJ1-4, the complete variable domain is DTGVSQNPRHKITKRGQNVTFRCDPISEHNRLYWYRQTLGQGPEFLTYFQNEAQLEKSRLLSDRFSAERPKGSFSTLEIQRTEQGDSAMYLCASSLFETNEKLFFGSGTQLSVL.

The chain joins TRBV9 to TRBJ2-7, with D possibly matching TRBD2 (5 bases). Trimming stripped 0 bases from V and 2 bases from J, with 9 bases between. The V gene's germline CDR1 is SGDLS and CDR2 YYNGEE. The CDR3 covers 14 residues. Here the CDR3 DNA reads TGTGCCAGCAGCGTAGACGGAGGACCCTACGAGCAGTACTTC. Protein: CASSVDGGPYEQYF. The complete variable domain, with remaining parts taken from reference TRBV9 and TRBJ2-7, reads DSGVTQTPKHLITATGQRVTLRCSPRSGDLSVYWYQQSLDQGLQFLIQYYNGEERAKGNILERFSAQQFPDLHSELNLSSLELGDSALYFCASSVDGGPYEQYFGPGTRLTVT.

The chain is built from TRBV7-2 and TRBJ1-2, with no clear D. The CDR3 loop spans 15 amino acids. In germline, CDR1 is SGHTA, CDR2 FQGNSA. V shed 1 base and J shed 6 bases, with 15 bases lying between them. CDR3 amino acids: CASSLGRVGLDGYTF. The CDR3 DNA reads TGTGCCAGCAGCTTAGGACGGGTAGGGTTAGATGGCTACACCTTC.